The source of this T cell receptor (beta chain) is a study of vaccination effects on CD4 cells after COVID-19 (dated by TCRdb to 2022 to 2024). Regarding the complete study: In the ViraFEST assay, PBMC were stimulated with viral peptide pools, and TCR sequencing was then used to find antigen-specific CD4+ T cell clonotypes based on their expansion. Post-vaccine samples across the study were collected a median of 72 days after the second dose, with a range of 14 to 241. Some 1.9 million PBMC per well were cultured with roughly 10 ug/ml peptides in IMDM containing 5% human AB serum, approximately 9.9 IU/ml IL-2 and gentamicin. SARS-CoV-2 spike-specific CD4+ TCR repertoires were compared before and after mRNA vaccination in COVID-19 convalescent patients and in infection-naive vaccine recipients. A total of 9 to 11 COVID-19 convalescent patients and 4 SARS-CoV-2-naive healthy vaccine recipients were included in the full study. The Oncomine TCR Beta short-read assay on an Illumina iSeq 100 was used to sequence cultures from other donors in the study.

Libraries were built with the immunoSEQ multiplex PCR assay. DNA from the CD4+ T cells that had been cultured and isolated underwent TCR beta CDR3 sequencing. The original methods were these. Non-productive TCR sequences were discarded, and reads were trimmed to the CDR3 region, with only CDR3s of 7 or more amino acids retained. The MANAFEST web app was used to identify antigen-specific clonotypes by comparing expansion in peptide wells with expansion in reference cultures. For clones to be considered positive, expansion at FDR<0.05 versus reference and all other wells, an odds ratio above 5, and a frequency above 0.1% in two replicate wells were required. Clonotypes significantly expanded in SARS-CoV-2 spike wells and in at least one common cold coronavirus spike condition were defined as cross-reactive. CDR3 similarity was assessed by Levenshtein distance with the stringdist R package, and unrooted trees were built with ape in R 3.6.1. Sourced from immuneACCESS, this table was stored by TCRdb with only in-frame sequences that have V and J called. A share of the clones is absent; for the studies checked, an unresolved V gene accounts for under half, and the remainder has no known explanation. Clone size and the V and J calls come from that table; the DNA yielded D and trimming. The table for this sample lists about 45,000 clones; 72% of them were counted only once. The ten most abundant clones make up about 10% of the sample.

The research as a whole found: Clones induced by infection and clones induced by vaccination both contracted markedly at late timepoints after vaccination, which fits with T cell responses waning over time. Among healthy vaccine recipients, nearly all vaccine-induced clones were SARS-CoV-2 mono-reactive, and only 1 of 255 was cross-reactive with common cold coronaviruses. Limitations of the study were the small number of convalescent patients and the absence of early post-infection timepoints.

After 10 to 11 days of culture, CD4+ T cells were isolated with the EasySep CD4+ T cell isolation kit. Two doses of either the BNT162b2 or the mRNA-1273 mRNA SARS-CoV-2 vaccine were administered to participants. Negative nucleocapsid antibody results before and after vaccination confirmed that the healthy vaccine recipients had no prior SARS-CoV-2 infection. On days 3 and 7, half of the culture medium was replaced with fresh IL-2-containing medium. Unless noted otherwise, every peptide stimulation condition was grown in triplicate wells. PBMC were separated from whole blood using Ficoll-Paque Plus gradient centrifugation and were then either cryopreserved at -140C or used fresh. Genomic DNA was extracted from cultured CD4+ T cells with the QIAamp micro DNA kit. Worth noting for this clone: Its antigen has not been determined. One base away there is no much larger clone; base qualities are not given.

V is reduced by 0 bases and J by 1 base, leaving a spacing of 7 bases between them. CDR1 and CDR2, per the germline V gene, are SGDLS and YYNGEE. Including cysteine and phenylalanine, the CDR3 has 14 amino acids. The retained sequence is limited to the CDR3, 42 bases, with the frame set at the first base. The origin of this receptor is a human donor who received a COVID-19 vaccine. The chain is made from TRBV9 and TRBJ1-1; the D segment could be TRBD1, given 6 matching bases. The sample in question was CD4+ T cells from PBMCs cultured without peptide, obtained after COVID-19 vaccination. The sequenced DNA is TGTGCCAGCAGCGTAGAGGGGGGGAACACTGAAGCTTTCTTT. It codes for CASSVEGGNTEAFF.